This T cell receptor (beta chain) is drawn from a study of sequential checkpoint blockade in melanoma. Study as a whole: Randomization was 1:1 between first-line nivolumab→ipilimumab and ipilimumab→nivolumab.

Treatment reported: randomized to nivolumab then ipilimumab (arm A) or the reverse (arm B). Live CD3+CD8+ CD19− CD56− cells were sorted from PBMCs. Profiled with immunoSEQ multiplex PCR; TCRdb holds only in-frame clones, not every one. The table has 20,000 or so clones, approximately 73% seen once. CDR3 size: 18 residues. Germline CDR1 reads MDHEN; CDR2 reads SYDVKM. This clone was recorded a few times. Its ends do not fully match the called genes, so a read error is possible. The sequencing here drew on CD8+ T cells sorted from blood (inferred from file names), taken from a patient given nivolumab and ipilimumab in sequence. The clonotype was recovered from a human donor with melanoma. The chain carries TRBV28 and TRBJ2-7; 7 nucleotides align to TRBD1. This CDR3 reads CASSLWARTTGLADEQYF. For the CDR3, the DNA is TGTGCCAGCAGTCTATGGGCGCGCACGACAGGGCTTGCGGACGAGCAGTACTTC. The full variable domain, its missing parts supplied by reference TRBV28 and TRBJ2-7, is DVKVTQSSRYLVKRTGEKVFLECVQDMDHENMFWYRQDPGLGLRLIYFSYDVKMKEKGDIPEGYSVSREKKERFSLILESASTNQTSMYLCASSLWARTTGLADEQYFGPGTRLTVT.